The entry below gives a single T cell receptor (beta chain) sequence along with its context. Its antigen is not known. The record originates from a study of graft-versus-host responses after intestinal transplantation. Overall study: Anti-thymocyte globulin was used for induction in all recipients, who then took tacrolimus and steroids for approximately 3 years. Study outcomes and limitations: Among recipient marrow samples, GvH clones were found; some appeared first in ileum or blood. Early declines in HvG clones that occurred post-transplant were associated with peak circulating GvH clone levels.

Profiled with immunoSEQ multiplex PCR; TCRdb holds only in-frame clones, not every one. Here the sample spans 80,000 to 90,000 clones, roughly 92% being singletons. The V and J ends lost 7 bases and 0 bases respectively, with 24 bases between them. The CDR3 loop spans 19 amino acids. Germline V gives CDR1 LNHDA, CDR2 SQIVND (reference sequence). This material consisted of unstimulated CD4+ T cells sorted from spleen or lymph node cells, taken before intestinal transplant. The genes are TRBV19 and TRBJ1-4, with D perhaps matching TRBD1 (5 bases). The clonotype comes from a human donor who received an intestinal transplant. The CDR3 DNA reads TGTGCCAGTAAGGAACTTGGGGCAGGGCCTCTCCCAACTAATGAAAAACTGTTTTTT. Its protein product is CASKELGAGPLPTNEKLFF.